This T cell receptor beta chain was observed in a study of blood T cells in healthy people across ages. Looking at the study overall: Per two T cells, template switching captured roughly one barcoded beta molecule. General observations from the study: Donors of long life had a larger count of naive CD4+ cells and greater diversity than aged donors.

CDR3 length: 17 amino acids. Germline values: CDR1 MNHNY, CDR2 SVGAGI (reference sequence). The ends lost 0 bases at V and 10 bases at J; junction bases unmatched: 8. Notes on this clonotype: Its antigen is undetermined.

Then a second PCR, running roughly 7 to 11 cycles, was carried out with a sample-barcoded 5' primer and a J-beta primer mix. TCRdb re-called the 5' RACE reads through MiXCR, storing one row per CDR3 protein. The sample consists of 550,000 to 800,000 distinct CDR3 sequences, about a third of them appearing once. The chain uses TRBV6-6 and TRBJ2-1; 14 bases are a match to TRBD2. Sequenced material: blood. The clonotype originates from a woman aged 80 or over in good health. The CDR3 DNA sequence: TGTGCCAGCAGTTACTCGGGACTAGCGGGGGATCCGAACGAGCAGTTCTTC. This sequence encodes CASSYSGLAGDPNEQFF.